This T cell receptor beta chain stems from a study of monozygotic twins with inflammatory bowel disease. The total RNA came straight from whole blood, and T cells were not sorted beforehand. Template switching appended UMIs that held a 6-nucleotide sample barcode. From its re-call of the 5' RACE reads, TCRdb lists each CDR3 protein once, without DNA. The sample has about 210,000 distinct CDR3 sequences. The CDR3 loop spans 14 amino acids. The germline CDR1 and CDR2 sequences are KGHDR and SFDVKD. The TCR was taken from a human donor with ulcerative colitis or Crohn's disease, or a healthy co-twin of an affected twin (not recorded which). The sample consisted of blood. The rearrangement joins TRBV24-1 to TRBJ2-2; TCRdb's D call, TRBD1, is unchecked because there is no DNA. This CDR3 reads CATQDTGNTGELFF.